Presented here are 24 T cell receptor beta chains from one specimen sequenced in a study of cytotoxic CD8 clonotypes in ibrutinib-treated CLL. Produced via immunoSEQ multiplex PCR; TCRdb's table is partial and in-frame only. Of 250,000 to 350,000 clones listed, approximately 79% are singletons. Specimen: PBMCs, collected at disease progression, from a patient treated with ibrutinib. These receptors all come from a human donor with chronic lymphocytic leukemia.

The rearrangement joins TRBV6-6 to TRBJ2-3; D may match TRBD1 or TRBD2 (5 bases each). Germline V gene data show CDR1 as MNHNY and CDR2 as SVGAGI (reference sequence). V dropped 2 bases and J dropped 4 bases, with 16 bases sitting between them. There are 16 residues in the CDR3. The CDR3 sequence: CASSYPRGPMPDTQYF. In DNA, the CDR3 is TGTGCCAGCAGTTACCCCCGGGGCCCCATGCCAGATACGCAGTATTTT.

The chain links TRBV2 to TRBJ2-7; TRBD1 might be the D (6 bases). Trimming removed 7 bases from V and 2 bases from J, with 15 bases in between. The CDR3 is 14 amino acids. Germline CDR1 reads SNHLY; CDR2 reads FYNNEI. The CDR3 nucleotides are TGTGCCAGCACAGACCCCAGGGGAGCCTACGAGCAGTACTTC. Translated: CASTDPRGAYEQYF.

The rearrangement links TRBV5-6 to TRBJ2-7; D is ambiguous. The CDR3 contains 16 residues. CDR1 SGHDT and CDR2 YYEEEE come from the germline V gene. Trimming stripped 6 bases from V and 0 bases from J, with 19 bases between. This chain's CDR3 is CASINQKGIDSYEQYF. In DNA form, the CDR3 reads TGTGCCAGCATCAATCAGAAAGGGATCGACTCCTACGAGCAGTACTTC.

In nucleotides, the CDR3 is TGCAGCGTCGCATGGGGGGAGACTTCCTACAATGAGCAGTTCTTC. Translated: CSVAWGETSYNEQFF. This rearrangement joins TRBV29-1 to TRBJ2-1; tentatively, D is TRBD2 (6 bases). Germline assignment: CDR1 SQVTM and CDR2 ANQGSEA. The CDR3 covers 15 residues. Trimming left V 6 bases short and J 1 base short, with 16 bases between.

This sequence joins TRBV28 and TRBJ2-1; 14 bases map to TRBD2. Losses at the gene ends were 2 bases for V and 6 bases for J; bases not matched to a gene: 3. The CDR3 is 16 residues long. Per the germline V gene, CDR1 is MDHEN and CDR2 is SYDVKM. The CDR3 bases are TGTGCCAGCAGTTTACTGACTAGCGGGAGGGCCAATGAGCAGTTCTTC. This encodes CASSLLTSGRANEQFF.

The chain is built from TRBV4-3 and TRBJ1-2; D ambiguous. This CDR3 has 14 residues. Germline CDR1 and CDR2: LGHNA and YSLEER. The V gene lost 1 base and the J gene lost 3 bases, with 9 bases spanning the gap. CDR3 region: CASSQGQNHYGYTF. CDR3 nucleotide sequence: TGCGCCAGCAGCCAAGGGCAGAACCACTATGGCTACACCTTC.

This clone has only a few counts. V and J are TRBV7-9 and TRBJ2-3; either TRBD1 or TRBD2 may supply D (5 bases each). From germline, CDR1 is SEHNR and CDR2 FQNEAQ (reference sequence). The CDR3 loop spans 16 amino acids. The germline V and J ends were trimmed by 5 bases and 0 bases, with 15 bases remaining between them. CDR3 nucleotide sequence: TGTGCCAGCAGCCCGAGGGGTACTACTAGCACAGATACGCAGTATTTT. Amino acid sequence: CASSPRGTTSTDTQYF.

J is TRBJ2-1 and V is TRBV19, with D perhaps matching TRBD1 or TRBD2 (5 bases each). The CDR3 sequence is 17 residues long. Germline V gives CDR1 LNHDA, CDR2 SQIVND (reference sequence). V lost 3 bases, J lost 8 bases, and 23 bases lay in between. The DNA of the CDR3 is TGTGCCAGTAGTATTCGTTCGTCGGGATTTAGGGGCTATGAGCAGTTCTTC. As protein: CASSIRSSGFRGYEQFF.

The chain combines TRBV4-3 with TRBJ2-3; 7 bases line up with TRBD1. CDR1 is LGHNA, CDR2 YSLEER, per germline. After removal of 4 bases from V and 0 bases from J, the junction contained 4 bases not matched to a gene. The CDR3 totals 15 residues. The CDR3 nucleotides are TGCGCCAGCAGCCGGGTGGGACAGAGCACAGATACGCAGTATTTT. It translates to CASSRVGQSTDTQYF.

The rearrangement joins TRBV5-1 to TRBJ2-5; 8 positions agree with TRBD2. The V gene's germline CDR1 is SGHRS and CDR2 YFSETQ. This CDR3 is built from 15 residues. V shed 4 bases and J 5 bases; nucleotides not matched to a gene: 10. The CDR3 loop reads CASSPREGPPETQYF. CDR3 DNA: TGCGCCAGCAGCCCCCGGGAGGGGCCGCCCGAGACCCAGTACTTC.

CDR3 sequence: CASSFLTDTYEQYF. In nucleotides, the CDR3 is TGCGCCAGCAGCTTCTTGACAGATACCTACGAGCAGTACTTC. V usage is TRBV5-1 and J usage is TRBJ2-7; D is possibly TRBD1 (5 bases). The CDR3 has 14 residues. Germline lookup yields CDR1 SGHRS and CDR2 YFSETQ. The germline V and J ends were trimmed by 2 bases and 2 bases, with 11 bases remaining between them.

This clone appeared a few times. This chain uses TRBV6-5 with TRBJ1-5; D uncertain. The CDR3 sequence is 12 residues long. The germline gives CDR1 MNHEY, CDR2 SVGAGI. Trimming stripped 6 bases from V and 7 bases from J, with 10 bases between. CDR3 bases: TGTGCCAGCAGATGGGAACCCCAGCCCCAGCATTTT. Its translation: CASRWEPQPQHF.

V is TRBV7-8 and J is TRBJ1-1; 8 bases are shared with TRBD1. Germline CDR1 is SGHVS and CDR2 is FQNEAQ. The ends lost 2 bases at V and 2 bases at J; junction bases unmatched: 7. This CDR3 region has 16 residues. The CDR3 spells CASSLLSGGANTEAFF. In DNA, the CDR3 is TGTGCCAGCAGCTTATTATCAGGGGGCGCAAACACTGAAGCTTTCTTT. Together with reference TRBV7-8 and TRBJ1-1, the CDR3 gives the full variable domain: GAGVSQSPRYKVAKRGQDVALRCDPISGHVSLFWYQQALGQGPEFLTYFQNEAQLDKSGLPSDRFFAERPEGSVSTLKIQRTQQEDSAVYLCASSLLSGGANTEAFFGQGTRLTVV.

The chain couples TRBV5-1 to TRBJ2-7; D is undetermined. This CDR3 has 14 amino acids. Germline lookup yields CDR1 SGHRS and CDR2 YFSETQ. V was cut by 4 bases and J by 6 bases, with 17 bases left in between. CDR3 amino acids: CASSDGRHESEQYF. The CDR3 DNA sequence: TGCGCCAGCAGCGACGGGCGTCATGAATCCGAGCAGTACTTC.

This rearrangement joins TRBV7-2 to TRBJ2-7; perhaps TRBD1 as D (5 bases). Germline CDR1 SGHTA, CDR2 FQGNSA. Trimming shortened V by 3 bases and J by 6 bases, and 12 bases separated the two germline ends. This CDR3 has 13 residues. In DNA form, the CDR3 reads TGTGCCAGCAGCTTTGGAAGGGGTCGCGAGCAGTACTTC. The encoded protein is CASSFGRGREQYF.

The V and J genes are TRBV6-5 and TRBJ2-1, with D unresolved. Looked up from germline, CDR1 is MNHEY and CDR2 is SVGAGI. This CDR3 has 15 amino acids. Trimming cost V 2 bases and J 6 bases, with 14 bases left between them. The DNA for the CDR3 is TGTGCCAGCAGTTACGGTGGAAGTTACTCCAATGAGCAGTTCTTC. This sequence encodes CASSYGGSYSNEQFF.

This CDR3 reads CASSQSTGNTEAFF. In DNA form, the CDR3 reads TGCGCCAGCAGTCAATCGACAGGGAACACTGAAGCTTTCTTT. The chain recombines TRBV23-1 with TRBJ1-1; the D gene is possibly TRBD1 (6 bases). TRBV23-1 is known as an ORF, though its function is uncertain. This CDR3 is 14 amino acids long. Trimming stripped 0 bases from V and 1 base from J, with 6 bases between.

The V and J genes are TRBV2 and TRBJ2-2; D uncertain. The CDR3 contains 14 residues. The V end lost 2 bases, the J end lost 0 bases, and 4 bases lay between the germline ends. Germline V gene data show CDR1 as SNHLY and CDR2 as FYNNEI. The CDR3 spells CASSELANTGELFF. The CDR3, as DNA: TGTGCCAGCAGTGAACTGGCGAACACCGGGGAGCTGTTTTTT.

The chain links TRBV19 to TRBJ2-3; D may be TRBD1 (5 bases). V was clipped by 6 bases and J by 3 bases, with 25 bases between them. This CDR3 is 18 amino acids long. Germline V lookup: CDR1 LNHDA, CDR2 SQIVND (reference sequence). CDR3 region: CASSEQVIQLGVTDTQYF. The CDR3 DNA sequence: TGTGCCAGTAGCGAACAGGTGATCCAACTTGGGGTAACAGATACGCAGTATTTT. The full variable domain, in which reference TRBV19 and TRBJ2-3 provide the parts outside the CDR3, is DGGITQSPKYLFRKEGQNVTLSCEQNLNHDAMYWYRQDPGQGLRLIYYSQIVNDFQKGDIAEGYSVSREKKESFPLTVTSAQKNPTAFYLCASSEQVIQLGVTDTQYFGPGTRLTVL.

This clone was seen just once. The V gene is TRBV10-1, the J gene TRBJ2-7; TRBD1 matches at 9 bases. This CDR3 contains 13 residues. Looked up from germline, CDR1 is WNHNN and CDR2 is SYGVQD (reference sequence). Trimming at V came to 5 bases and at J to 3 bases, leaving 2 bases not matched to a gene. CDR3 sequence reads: CASSRGQGYEQYF. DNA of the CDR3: TGCGCCAGCAGTCGGGGACAGGGCTACGAGCAGTACTTC.

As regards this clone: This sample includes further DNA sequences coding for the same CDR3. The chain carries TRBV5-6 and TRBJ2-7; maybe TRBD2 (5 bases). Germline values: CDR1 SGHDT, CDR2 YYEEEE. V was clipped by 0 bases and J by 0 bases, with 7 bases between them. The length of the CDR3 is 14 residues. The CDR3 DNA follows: TGTGCCAGCAGCTTGGGAGGGAGCTCCTACGAGCAGTACTTC. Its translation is CASSLGGSSYEQYF.

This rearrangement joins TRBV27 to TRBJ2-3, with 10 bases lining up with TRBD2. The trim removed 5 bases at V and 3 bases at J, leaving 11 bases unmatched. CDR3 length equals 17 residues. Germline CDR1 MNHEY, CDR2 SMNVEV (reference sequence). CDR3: CASSPLPFSGRTDTQYF. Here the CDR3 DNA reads TGTGCCAGCAGTCCCCTCCCCTTTAGCGGGAGGACAGATACGCAGTATTTT.

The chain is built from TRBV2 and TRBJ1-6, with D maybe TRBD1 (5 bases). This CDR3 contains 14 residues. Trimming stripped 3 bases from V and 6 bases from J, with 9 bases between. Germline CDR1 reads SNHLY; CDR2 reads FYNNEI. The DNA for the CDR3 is TGTGCCAGCAGTGAGGGGGTCTTTAATTCACCCCTCCACTTT. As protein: CASSEGVFNSPLHF.

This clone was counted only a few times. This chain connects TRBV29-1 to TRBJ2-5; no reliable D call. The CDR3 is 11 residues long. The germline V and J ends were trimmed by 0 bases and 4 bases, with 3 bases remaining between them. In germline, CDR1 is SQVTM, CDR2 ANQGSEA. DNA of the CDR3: TGCAGCGTTGAAGAAGTAGAGACCCAGTACTTC. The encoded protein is CSVEEVETQYF.